This T cell receptor (beta chain) was recovered during a study of early T cells in non-severe SARS-CoV-2 infection. About the research overall: With bulk RNA from unsorted whole blood as input, sequencing yielded unpaired chains. Study-wide results and limits: Matching against VDJdb likely underestimated virus-specific expansions, favoring anti-spike CD8.

Remarks on this clonotype: No antigen is known for it.

Each cDNA molecule carried a unique molecular identifier. In TCRdb, the 5' RACE reads were re-called with MiXCR into one record per CDR3 protein. This sample carries 50,000 to 70,000 distinct CDR3 sequences, around 12% of them seen once, and the ten largest clones take roughly 4%. V gave up 0 bases and J gave up 2 bases; unmatched junction bases: 9. This CDR3 is built from 17 residues. In germline, CDR1 is GTSNPN, CDR2 SVGIG (reference sequence). V is TRBV30 and J is TRBJ1-2; 10 nucleotides align to TRBD1. This receptor was obtained from an adult who was a healthcare worker with PCR-confirmed SARS-CoV-2 infection or an uninfected control (not recorded which). Specimen: whole blood. The CDR3, as DNA: TGTGCCTGGAGTGTACTCCCCCGGACAGGGGGGAACTATGGCTACACCTTC. Its protein product is CAWSVLPRTGGNYGYTF.